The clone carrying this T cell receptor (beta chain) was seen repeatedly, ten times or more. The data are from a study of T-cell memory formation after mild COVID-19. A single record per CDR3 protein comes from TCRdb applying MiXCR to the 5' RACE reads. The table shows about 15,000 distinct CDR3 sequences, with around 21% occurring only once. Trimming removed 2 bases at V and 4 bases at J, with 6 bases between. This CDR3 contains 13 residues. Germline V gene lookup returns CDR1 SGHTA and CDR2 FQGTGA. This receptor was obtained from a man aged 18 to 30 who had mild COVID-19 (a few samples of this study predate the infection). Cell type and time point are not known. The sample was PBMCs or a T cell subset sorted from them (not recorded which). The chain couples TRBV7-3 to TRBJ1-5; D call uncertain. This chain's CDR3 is CASSLGVNQPQHF. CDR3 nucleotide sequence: TGTGCCAGCAGCTTAGGCGTGAATCAGCCCCAGCATTTT.